The rows below give T cell receptor beta chains drawn from one sample of a study of T cells in Graves' hyperthyroidism and ophthalmopathy. TCRdb re-called the multiplex PCR reads with MiXCR, one entry per CDR3 protein. The profile shows under 350,000 distinct CDR3 sequences, 21% of them singletons. Sequences were obtained from blood. These receptors all stem from a woman aged 50 to 60 with Graves' hyperthyroidism. Both conserved end residues are part of each CDR3. The D gene is left open where the match is weak. The listing skips clone size in some rows; elsewhere it reads once, few, many or a size class.

clone_size: many
j_call: TRBJ1-1
d_call: TRBD1
v_call: TRBV28
cdr3_aa: CATQPPANRGAEAFF
cdr3_nt: TGTGCCACGCAACCCCCGGCTAACAGGGGGGCTGAAGCTTTCTTT

clone_size: many
j_call: TRBJ2-1
d_call: .
v_call: TRBV6-2/TRBV6-3
cdr3_aa: CASSAQGVAEYNEQFF
cdr3_nt: TGTGCCAGCAGTGCCCAGGGGGTAGCGGAATACAATGAGCAGTTCTTC

clone_size: many
j_call: TRBJ2-7
d_call: .
v_call: TRBV6-6
cdr3_aa: CASSYSLDSYEQYF
cdr3_nt: TGTGCCAGCAGTTACTCCCTTGACAGTTACGAGCAGTACTTC

clone_size: many
j_call: TRBJ2-5
d_call: .
v_call: TRBV20-1
cdr3_aa: CSAGPGLQETQYF
cdr3_nt: TGCAGTGCTGGACCCGGACTGCAAGAGACCCAGTACTTC

clone_size: many
j_call: TRBJ2-3
d_call: TRBD2
v_call: TRBV20-1
cdr3_aa: CSARGLAVDTQYF
cdr3_nt: TGCAGTGCTAGGGGACTAGCAGTAGATACGCAGTATTTT

clone_size: .
j_call: TRBJ2-7
d_call: TRBD2
v_call: TRBV7-7
cdr3_aa: CASSLVLVGSGRGSYEQYF
cdr3_nt: TGTGCTAGCAGCTTAGTGTTGGTTGGTAGCGGGAGAGGCTCCTACGAGCAGTACTTC

clone_size: many
j_call: TRBJ2-1
d_call: .
v_call: TRBV6-1
cdr3_aa: CASSPPDQSSYNEQFF
cdr3_nt: TGTGCCAGCAGTCCGCCGGACCAAAGCTCCTACAATGAGCAGTTCTTC

clone_size: few
j_call: TRBJ1-1
d_call: .
v_call: TRBV9
cdr3_aa: CASSVGRGSVNTEAFF
cdr3_nt: TGTGCCAGCAGCGTAGGGAGGGGGTCCGTGAACACTGAAGCTTTCTTT

clone_size: .
j_call: TRBJ2-7
d_call: .
v_call: TRBV5-6
cdr3_aa: CASSRRSLTYEQYF
cdr3_nt: TGTGCCAGCAGCCGTCGTTCTCTTACCTACGAGCAGTACTTC

clone_size: many
j_call: TRBJ1-5
d_call: .
v_call: TRBV2
cdr3_aa: CASSWGPEQPQHF
cdr3_nt: TGTGCCAGCAGTTGGGGCCCGGAGCAGCCCCAGCATTTT

clone_size: many
j_call: TRBJ2-5
d_call: .
v_call: TRBV28
cdr3_aa: CASSLSGALETQYF
cdr3_nt: TGTGCCAGCAGTTTATCTGGGGCCCTAGAGACCCAGTACTTC

clone_size: many
j_call: TRBJ1-5
d_call: .
v_call: TRBV3-1
cdr3_aa: CASSHGVGAQQPQHF
cdr3_nt: TGTGCCAGCAGCCACGGGGTGGGGGCCCAGCAGCCCCAGCATTTT

clone_size: many
j_call: TRBJ1-4
d_call: .
v_call: TRBV7-8
cdr3_aa: CASSLTGILRVGEKLFF
cdr3_nt: TGTGCCAGCAGCTTAACGGGCATATTGAGAGTAGGGGAAAAACTGTTTTTT

clone_size: many
j_call: TRBJ2-3
d_call: .
v_call: TRBV30
cdr3_aa: CAWRPQGADTQYF
cdr3_nt: TGTGCCTGGAGGCCACAGGGAGCGGATACGCAGTATTTT

clone_size: many
j_call: TRBJ2-5
d_call: .
v_call: TRBV12-3/TRBV12-4
cdr3_aa: CASKLSGGHQETQYF
cdr3_nt: TGTGCCAGCAAACTCTCCGGGGGCCACCAAGAGACCCAGTACTTC

clone_size: many
j_call: TRBJ1-1
d_call: TRBD1
v_call: TRBV30
cdr3_aa: CAWSLGQMNTEAFF
cdr3_nt: TGTGCCTGGAGCCTGGGACAGATGAACACTGAAGCTTTCTTT

clone_size: .
j_call: TRBJ2-7
d_call: TRBD2
v_call: TRBV20-1
cdr3_aa: CSVGRRGGLYEQYF
cdr3_nt: TGCAGTGTCGGTAGGCGGGGGGGCCTCTACGAGCAGTACTTC

clone_size: .
j_call: TRBJ2-1
d_call: TRBD2
v_call: TRBV6-1
cdr3_aa: CASRTGTSGSNEQFF
cdr3_nt: TGTGCCAGCAGGACCGGGACTAGCGGGAGCAATGAGCAGTTCTTC

clone_size: many
j_call: TRBJ2-7
d_call: .
v_call: TRBV24-1
cdr3_aa: CATSDSGTGYEQYF
cdr3_nt: TGTGCCACCAGTGATTCCGGGACGGGTTACGAGCAGTACTTC

clone_size: .
j_call: TRBJ1-4
d_call: .
v_call: TRBV4-1
cdr3_aa: CASSRSGNLFF
cdr3_nt: TGCGCCAGCAGCCGTTCGGGAAACCTGTTTTTT

clone_size: few
j_call: TRBJ1-2
d_call: .
v_call: TRBV5-6
cdr3_aa: CASSPGPSLGYTF
cdr3_nt: TGTGCCAGCAGTCCCGGGCCCTCCCTGGGCTACACCTTC

clone_size: .
j_call: TRBJ1-5
d_call: .
v_call: TRBV27
cdr3_aa: CASSWGSENQPQHF
cdr3_nt: TGTGCCAGCAGTTGGGGCAGCGAGAATCAGCCCCAGCATTTT

clone_size: .
j_call: TRBJ2-7
d_call: TRBD1
v_call: TRBV7-7
cdr3_aa: CASSPAGTGGREQYF
cdr3_nt: TGTGCTAGCAGCCCCGCCGGGACAGGGGGCCGCGAGCAGTACTTC

clone_size: many
j_call: TRBJ2-1
d_call: TRBD2
v_call: TRBV7-7
cdr3_aa: CASSPQAGAVYNEQFF
cdr3_nt: TGTGCTAGCAGCCCCCAAGCGGGAGCGGTCTACAATGAGCAGTTCTTC

clone_size: once
j_call: TRBJ1-5
d_call: .
v_call: TRBV5-6
cdr3_aa: CASSLTKDRPYSNQPQHF
cdr3_nt: TGTGCCAGCAGCTTGACAAAGGACAGACCCTATAGCAATCAGCCCCAGCATTTT

clone_size: .
j_call: TRBJ1-5
d_call: .
v_call: TRBV30
cdr3_aa: CAWSRPGPINQPQHF
cdr3_nt: TGTGCCTGGAGTCGACCGGGACCGATCAATCAGCCCCAGCATTTT

clone_size: many
j_call: TRBJ2-1
d_call: .
v_call: TRBV7-9
cdr3_aa: CASSLDQVDEQFF
cdr3_nt: TGTGCCAGCAGCCTAGATCAGGTTGATGAGCAGTTCTTC

clone_size: .
j_call: TRBJ2-7
d_call: .
v_call: TRBV27
cdr3_aa: CASSLTSGRLHEQYF
cdr3_nt: TGTGCCAGCAGCCTTACCTCGGGTCGCCTACACGAGCAGTACTTC

clone_size: .
j_call: TRBJ2-7
d_call: .
v_call: TRBV14
cdr3_aa: CASSPPDGWEQYF
cdr3_nt: TGTGCCAGCAGCCCTCCGGATGGCTGGGAGCAGTACTTC

clone_size: .
j_call: TRBJ1-2
d_call: .
v_call: TRBV5-1
cdr3_aa: CASSKDQGGYGYTF
cdr3_nt: TGCGCCAGCAGCAAAGACCAGGGAGGCTATGGCTACACCTTC

clone_size: many
j_call: TRBJ2-1
d_call: TRBD2
v_call: TRBV11-2
cdr3_aa: CASSLRLAAGYNEQFF
cdr3_nt: TGTGCCAGCAGCCTCAGACTAGCGGCGGGCTACAATGAGCAGTTCTTC

clone_size: many
j_call: TRBJ1-2
d_call: .
v_call: TRBV2
cdr3_aa: CASTYNPGRSGYTF
cdr3_nt: TGTGCCAGCACCTATAATCCGGGACGGTCTGGCTACACCTTC

clone_size: .
j_call: TRBJ2-7
d_call: .
v_call: TRBV12-3/TRBV12-4
cdr3_aa: CASSLPSPLNEQYF
cdr3_nt: TGTGCCAGCAGTCTCCCTTCTCCTTTGAACGAGCAGTACTTC

clone_size: many
j_call: TRBJ1-2
d_call: TRBD1
v_call: TRBV24-1
cdr3_aa: CATSDRGTGFNGYTF
cdr3_nt: TGTGCCACCAGTGACCGAGGGACAGGGTTTAATGGCTACACCTTC

clone_size: .
j_call: TRBJ2-7
d_call: TRBD2
v_call: TRBV12-3/TRBV12-4
cdr3_aa: CASSLTGLAGFWGYEQYF
cdr3_nt: TGTGCCAGCAGTTTAACAGGACTAGCGGGATTCTGGGGGTACGAGCAGTACTTC

clone_size: few
j_call: TRBJ2-7
d_call: .
v_call: TRBV5-4
cdr3_aa: CASSDGPAFSYEQYF
cdr3_nt: TGTGCCAGCAGCGACGGACCAGCATTCTCCTACGAGCAGTACTTC

clone_size: .
j_call: TRBJ1-5
d_call: TRBD1
v_call: TRBV5-5
cdr3_aa: CASKSQGVPQHF
cdr3_nt: TGTGCCAGCAAAAGCCAGGGGGTGCCCCAGCATTTT

clone_size: many
j_call: TRBJ2-7
d_call: TRBD2
v_call: TRBV7-2
cdr3_aa: CASSPRRGAYEQYF
cdr3_nt: TGTGCCAGCAGCCCCCGTCGGGGGGCCTACGAGCAGTACTTC

clone_size: few
j_call: TRBJ1-2
d_call: .
v_call: TRBV24-1
cdr3_aa: CATSDLGVTGYTF
cdr3_nt: TGTGCCACCAGTGATTTGGGGGTCACGGGCTACACCTTC

clone_size: few
j_call: TRBJ2-5
d_call: TRBD1
v_call: TRBV28
cdr3_aa: CASSLGVRGPYF
cdr3_nt: TGTGCCAGCAGCTTAGGAGTCAGGGGGCCCTACTTC

clone_size: many
j_call: TRBJ2-7
d_call: .
v_call: TRBV2
cdr3_aa: CASRQGLPGEFYEQYF
cdr3_nt: TGTGCCAGCAGGCAAGGACTTCCCGGTGAGTTCTACGAGCAGTACTTC

clone_size: .
j_call: TRBJ2-5
d_call: TRBD2
v_call: TRBV5-1
cdr3_aa: CASSSPGLAGIKTQYF
cdr3_nt: TGCGCCAGCAGCTCACCGGGACTAGCGGGAATAAAGACCCAGTACTTC

clone_size: few
j_call: TRBJ1-3
d_call: .
v_call: TRBV5-1
cdr3_aa: CASSGWNGGSSGNTIYF
cdr3_nt: TGCGCCAGCAGCGGTTGGAACGGGGGTAGCTCTGGAAACACCATATATTTT

clone_size: few
j_call: TRBJ2-5
d_call: TRBD1
v_call: TRBV5-1
cdr3_aa: CASSWGQGRYQETQYF
cdr3_nt: TGCGCCAGCAGCTGGGGACAGGGACGGTACCAAGAGACCCAGTACTTC

clone_size: many
j_call: TRBJ2-7
d_call: .
v_call: TRBV6-1
cdr3_aa: CASRHSYEQYF
cdr3_nt: TGTGCCAGCCGGCACTCCTACGAGCAGTACTTC

clone_size: .
j_call: TRBJ1-6
d_call: TRBD1
v_call: TRBV28
cdr3_aa: CASTLGQAGSPLHF
cdr3_nt: TGTGCCAGCACCCTGGGACAGGCTGGTTCACCCCTCCACTTT

clone_size: many
j_call: TRBJ2-7
d_call: TRBD2
v_call: TRBV27
cdr3_aa: CASSPTSGAPYEQYF
cdr3_nt: TGTGCCAGCAGCCCTACTAGCGGGGCCCCCTACGAGCAGTACTTC

clone_size: few
j_call: TRBJ2-7
d_call: .
v_call: TRBV11-2
cdr3_aa: CASSLLGPFSYEQYF
cdr3_nt: TGTGCCAGCAGCTTACTGGGGCCCTTCTCCTACGAGCAGTACTTC

clone_size: many
j_call: TRBJ1-6
d_call: TRBD1
v_call: TRBV2
cdr3_aa: CASRAGTGNNSPLHF
cdr3_nt: TGTGCCAGCAGGGCCGGGACAGGGAACAATTCACCCCTCCACTTT